These T cell receptor beta chains were read from a single sample in a study of regulatory T cells in long-lasting Graves disease. In TCRdb, the multiplex PCR reads were re-called with MiXCR into one record per CDR3 protein. Altogether roughly 610,000 distinct CDR3 sequences are present, approximately 15% being singletons, with the ten largest covering around a sixth. The same specimen was also included in a second study, on T cells in Graves' hyperthyroidism and ophthalmopathy.

Sample: peripheral blood mononuclear cells (PBMCs), taken at new diagnosis, from a patient treated with antithyroid drugs. The receptors were gathered from a woman in her 30s with Graves disease. Both conserved end residues are part of each CDR3. The D gene is left open where the match is weak. A clone size is listed for some rows: how often the clone was seen (once, few, many), or a class if it is expanded.

CDR3 protein,CDR3 DNA,V gene,J gene,D gene,clone size
CASSQAPPGLAGLSYEQYF,TGTGCCAGCAGCCAAGCCCCACCGGGACTAGCGGGCCTCTCCTACGAGCAGTACTTC,TRBV3-1,TRBJ2-7,TRBD2,.
CSAISGQTNYGYTF,TGCAGTGCTATTTCGGGACAGACCAACTATGGCTACACCTTC,TRBV20-1,TRBJ1-2,TRBD1,many
CASSFGGQETGELFF,TGCGCCAGCAGCTTCGGGGGACAGGAGACCGGGGAGCTGTTTTTT,TRBV5-1,TRBJ2-2,TRBD1,.
CWGAATNEKLFF,TGCTGGGGCGCCGCAACTAATGAAAAACTGTTTTTT,TRBV30,TRBJ1-4,.,.
CASRVDRGDKRELFF,TGTGCCAGCAGAGTTGACAGGGGGGACAAGCGGGAACTGTTTTTT,TRBV2,TRBJ1-4,TRBD1,many
CASSSSGKGYNEQFF,TGTGCCAGCAGTTCTAGCGGGAAGGGGTACAATGAGCAGTTCTTC,TRBV28,TRBJ2-1,TRBD2,many
CASNPTGLYNEQFF,TGTGCCAGCAACCCGACAGGGCTATACAATGAGCAGTTCTTC,TRBV11-1,TRBJ2-1,TRBD1,.
CASSISVLQPQHF,TGTGCCAGTAGTATTTCGGTCCTCCAGCCCCAGCATTTT,TRBV19,TRBJ1-5,.,.
CASSLFAASGRTGELFF,TGTGCCAGCAGTTTATTCGCGGCTAGCGGGAGAACCGGGGAGCTGTTTTTT,TRBV12-3/TRBV12-4,TRBJ2-2,TRBD2,few
CASSLALIGVNSNQPQHF,TGTGCCAGCAGCTTGGCATTAATAGGGGTCAATAGCAATCAGCCCCAGCATTTT,TRBV5-8,TRBJ1-5,.,.
CASSLFPGTTNTEAFF,TGTGCCAGCAGTTTATTTCCAGGGACGACGAACACTGAAGCTTTCTTT,TRBV27,TRBJ1-1,.,.
CASTFGTSGRNGGELFF,TGTGCCAGCACCTTCGGGACTAGCGGGAGGAATGGCGGGGAGCTGTTTTTT,TRBV11-1,TRBJ2-2,TRBD2,many
CASSVSAGSSYEQYF,TGCGCCAGCAGCGTGTCAGCGGGGAGCTCCTACGAGCAGTACTTC,TRBV5-1,TRBJ2-7,TRBD2,few
CASSFGRDRANTQYF,TGCGCCAGCAGCTTCGGCCGGGACAGGGCTAATACGCAGTATTTT,TRBV5-1,TRBJ2-3,TRBD1,.
CASAVGGTGRHNEQFF,TGTGCCAGCGCCGTAGGGGGGACAGGACGGCACAATGAGCAGTTCTTC,TRBV24-1,TRBJ2-1,TRBD1,many
CASSLEGPNTEAFF,TGCGCCAGCAGCCTCGAGGGGCCGAACACTGAAGCTTTCTTT,TRBV5-1,TRBJ1-1,.,.
CASSPRLVAGDRYNEQFF,TGTGCCAGCAGCCCCCGGTTGGTAGCGGGTGACAGGTACAATGAGCAGTTCTTC,TRBV7-9,TRBJ2-1,.,many
CASYRTRGYEQYF,TGTGCCAGCTATAGGACTAGGGGATACGAGCAGTACTTC,TRBV6-1,TRBJ2-7,TRBD2,many
CASSIGGGAGGPSNEQFF,TGTGCCAGTAGTATAGGGGGCGGAGCGGGAGGGCCCTCAAATGAGCAGTTCTTC,TRBV19,TRBJ2-1,TRBD2,.
CASSSLGAGVGYTQYF,TGTGCCAGCAGCTCCTTAGGGGCGGGGGTTGGATATACGCAGTATTTT,TRBV11-2,TRBJ2-3,TRBD2,.
CAGSLVIFAGFSYEQYF,TGTGCCGGCAGTTTAGTAATTTTCGCGGGATTCTCCTACGAGCAGTACTTC,TRBV28,TRBJ2-7,.,.
CAIRQGQAVNSPLHF,TGTGCCATCAGGCAGGGACAGGCGGTAAATTCACCCCTCCACTTT,TRBV10-3,TRBJ1-6,TRBD1,few
CASSLEGPAFF,TGTGCCAGCAGTTTGGAGGGTCCAGCTTTCTTT,TRBV12-3/TRBV12-4,TRBJ1-1,.,many
CASSYPSGSAYEQYF,TGTGCCAGCAGTTACCCCTCCGGGAGCGCCTACGAGCAGTACTTC,TRBV6-5,TRBJ2-7,.,.
CASRMTDRSSGNTIYF,TGTGCCAGCAGGATGACCGACAGAAGCTCTGGAAACACCATATATTTT,TRBV28,TRBJ1-3,.,.
CSATPPRGGFHEQFF,TGCAGTGCTACTCCCCCGCGGGGGGGGTTCCATGAGCAGTTCTTC,TRBV20-1,TRBJ2-1,TRBD2,.
CASSEAGTGVIYGYTF,TGTGCCAGCAGTGAGGCCGGGACAGGCGTGATCTATGGCTACACCTTC,TRBV27,TRBJ1-2,TRBD1,.
CASSPTEGRETQYF,TGTGCCAGCTCACCGACAGAGGGCCGGGAGACCCAGTACTTC,TRBV18,TRBJ2-5,.,many
CAWTRRGSNQPQHF,TGTGCCTGGACCCGCCGGGGGAGCAATCAGCCCCAGCATTTT,TRBV30,TRBJ1-5,.,many
CASSPPGQGAGTQYF,TGTGCCAGCAGCCCCCCGGGACAGGGGGCTGGGACCCAGTACTTC,TRBV6-1,TRBJ2-5,TRBD1,many
CASSENSGRVTDTQYF,TGTGCCAGCAGTGAGAATAGCGGGAGAGTCACAGATACGCAGTATTTT,TRBV6-4,TRBJ2-3,TRBD2,few
CSAKTGFHEQFF,TGCAGTGCTAAAACAGGGTTCCATGAGCAGTTCTTC,TRBV20-1,TRBJ2-1,.,.
CASRTPAVGSYNEQFF,TGTGCCAGCAGAACCCCGGCGGTCGGCTCCTACAATGAGCAGTTCTTC,TRBV7-9,TRBJ2-1,.,many
CASSLVPEPYNEQFF,TGTGCCAGCAGCTTAGTCCCGGAGCCCTACAATGAGCAGTTCTTC,TRBV7-8,TRBJ2-1,.,many
CASSLVVSGRNYNEQFF,TGTGCCAGCAGCTTAGTTGTCAGCGGACGTAACTACAATGAGCAGTTCTTC,TRBV11-2,TRBJ2-1,.,many
CSARGAEVRNSPLHF,TGCAGTGCTAGAGGGGCGGAAGTCCGCAATTCACCCCTCCACTTT,TRBV20-1,TRBJ1-6,.,few
CAWSMGREWDEKLFF,TGTGCCTGGAGTATGGGGAGGGAGTGGGATGAAAAACTGTTTTTT,TRBV30,TRBJ1-4,.,once
CASSPGRATEAFF,TGTGCCAGCAGCCCAGGTAGAGCCACTGAAGCTTTCTTT,TRBV9,TRBJ1-1,.,many
CASSLALGNEKLFF,TGTGCCAGCAGCTTAGCGCTGGGTAACGAAAAACTGTTTTTT,TRBV7-2,TRBJ1-4,.,many
CASSFQGPMNTEAFF,TGTGCCAGCAGTTTCCAGGGGCCCATGAACACTGAAGCTTTCTTT,TRBV28,TRBJ1-1,.,many